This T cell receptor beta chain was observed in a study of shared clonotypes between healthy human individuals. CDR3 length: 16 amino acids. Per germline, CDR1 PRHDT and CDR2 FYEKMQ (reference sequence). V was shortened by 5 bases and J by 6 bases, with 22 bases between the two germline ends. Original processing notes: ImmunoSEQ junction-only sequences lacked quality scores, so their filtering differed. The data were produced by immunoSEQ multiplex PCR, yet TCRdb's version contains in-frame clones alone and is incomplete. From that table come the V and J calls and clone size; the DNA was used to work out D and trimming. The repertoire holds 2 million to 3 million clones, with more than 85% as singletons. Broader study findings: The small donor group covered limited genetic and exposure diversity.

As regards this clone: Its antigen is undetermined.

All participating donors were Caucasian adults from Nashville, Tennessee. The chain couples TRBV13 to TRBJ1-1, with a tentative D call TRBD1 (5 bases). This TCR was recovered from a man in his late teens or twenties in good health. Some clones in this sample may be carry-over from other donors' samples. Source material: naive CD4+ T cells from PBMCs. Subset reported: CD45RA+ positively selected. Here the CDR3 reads CASSLTEGTRGPEAFF. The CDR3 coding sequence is TGTGCCAGCAGCCTAACAGAGGGGACTCGGGGCCCTGAAGCTTTCTTT.